This is a list of T cell receptor beta chains from one sample in a study of response to subunit inactivated influenza vaccine. In TCRdb, the RT-PCR reads were re-called with MiXCR into one record per CDR3 protein. Among a few hundred thousand distinct CDR3 sequences listed, approximately 11% were seen once. The input for sequencing was PBMCs from blood, taken about 40 days after vaccination. All receptors come from a man aged 45 to 65 who received an inactivated influenza vaccine. Each CDR3 is given with its conserved first and last residue. D genes are given only for firm matches. Size is omitted from some rows. Given values are once, few, many or a class for expanded clones.

d_gene | j_gene | abundance | v_gene | CDR3nt | CDR3aa
TRBD2 | TRBJ2-5 | . | TRBV5-1 | TGCGCCAGCAGCCCGGGAGGTTCTGGTGAGACCCAGTACTTC | CASSPGGSGETQYF
TRBD2 | TRBJ2-7 | few | TRBV20-1 | TGCAGTGCTAGAGAGGCTAGCGGTAGCTCCTACGAGCAGTACTTC | CSAREASGSSYEQYF
. | TRBJ2-1 | . | TRBV27 | TGTGCCAGCAGTTTATCAGGCGAAGGGCATGAGCAGTTCTTC | CASSLSGEGHEQFF
. | TRBJ2-1 | . | TRBV12-3/TRBV12-4 | TGTCAGCTGTTGGGCTCGGCGAACAATGAGCAGTTCTTC | CQLLGSANNEQFF
TRBD1 | TRBJ1-4 | . | TRBV5-6 | TGTGCCAGCAGCCCGAAGGGACAGGGCGATGAAAAACTGTTTTTT | CASSPKGQGDEKLFF
. | TRBJ2-7 | . | TRBV7-9 | TGTGCCAGCAGCTTTTCCCCTCCCTCCTACGAGCAGTACTTC | CASSFSPPSYEQYF
. | TRBJ2-1 | . | TRBV3-1 | TGTGCCAGCAGCCAAGGTCATAACAATGAGCAGTTCTTC | CASSQGHNNEQFF
. | TRBJ1-6 | many | TRBV5-1 | TGCGCCAGCAGCGAGGGAGGGGTTAATTCACCCCTCCACTTT | CASSEGGVNSPLHF
. | TRBJ2-7 | few | TRBV6-6 | TGTGCCAGCAGTTATGATGCCTACGAGCAGTACTTC | CASSYDAYEQYF
. | TRBJ2-2 | . | TRBV7-7 | TGTGCTAGCGGCTTTGACGGACCGAACACCGGGGAGCTGTTTTTT | CASGFDGPNTGELFF
. | TRBJ2-7 | . | TRBV6-2/TRBV6-3 | TGTGCCAGCACCCTAACAGGGTTCCACGAGCAGTACTTC | CASTLTGFHEQYF
. | TRBJ1-1 | few | TRBV18 | TGTGCCAGCTCACCTACAGGAGCCGGGAACACTGAAGCTTTCTTT | CASSPTGAGNTEAFF
TRBD1 | TRBJ1-5 | . | TRBV5-6 | TGTGCCAGCAGCAGTTGGACAGGCTCCTTTACCCAGCCCCAGCATTTT | CASSSWTGSFTQPQHF
TRBD2 | TRBJ2-1 | few | TRBV10-3 | TGTGCCATCAGCCCTGGACTAGCGGGGGGAGATTTTGAGCAGTTCTTC | CAISPGLAGGDFEQFF
. | TRBJ2-2 | many | TRBV6-6 | TGTGCCAGCAGTTATGCCGGGGAGCTGTTTTTT | CASSYAGELFF
. | TRBJ2-3 | . | TRBV5-1 | TGCGCCAGCAGCTTGAGCGCGCCTAGCACAGATACGCAGTATTTT | CASSLSAPSTDTQYF
. | TRBJ2-1 | . | TRBV11-2 | TGTGCCAGCAGCCAAAGTGTGAAGGATGAGCAGTTCTTC | CASSQSVKDEQFF
. | TRBJ2-3 | few | TRBV30 | TGTGCCTGGACTCTCATGGAGGGAGAAACGCAGTATTTT | CAWTLMEGETQYF
TRBD2 | TRBJ2-5 | few | TRBV5-1 | TGCGCCAGCAGCTTGGTACAGGGATCTGCTAGCGGGAGGAAAGAGACCCAGTACTTC | CASSLVQGSASGRKETQYF
TRBD2 | TRBJ2-1 | few | TRBV7-2 | TGTGCCAGCAGCCAGTATGGGGGGGAAAACAATGAGCAGTTCTTC | CASSQYGGENNEQFF
. | TRBJ2-1 | . | TRBV14 | TGTGCCAGCAGCCAAGTCCGGGACCGTGAGCAGTTCTTC | CASSQVRDREQFF
. | TRBJ2-1 | many | TRBV20-1 | TGCAGTGCTAGAGGCGAGACTAGAATCTATGAGCAGTTCTTC | CSARGETRIYEQFF
. | TRBJ2-7 | once | TRBV5-1 | TGCGCCAGCAGCTTCCCATTGGGGGGAAGCTCCTACGAGCAGTACTTC | CASSFPLGGSSYEQYF
TRBD1 | TRBJ1-2 | many | TRBV12-3/TRBV12-4 | TGTGCCAGCAGTGGGACAGTTTTTAACTATGGCTACACCTTC | CASSGTVFNYGYTF
. | TRBJ1-2 | few | TRBV20-1 | TGCAGTGCTGCTGCTAGGGGGGGTGGCTATGGCTACACCTTC | CSAAARGGGYGYTF
. | TRBJ2-2 | . | TRBV24-1 | TGTGCCACCCAGAACACCGGGGAGCTGTTTTTT | CATQNTGELFF
. | TRBJ2-3 | . | TRBV7-8 | TGTGCCAGCAGGAAGACAGGTTCCGATACGCAGTATTTT | CASRKTGSDTQYF
. | TRBJ2-3 | many | TRBV20-1 | TGCAGTGCCTCAAGGACAAACACAGATACGCAGTATTTT | CSASRTNTDTQYF
. | TRBJ2-2 | many | TRBV20-1 | TGCAGTGCTCGTACTACGAACACCGGGGAGCTGTTTTTT | CSARTTNTGELFF
TRBD2 | TRBJ2-5 | . | TRBV5-1 | TGCGCCAGCAGCTTGACTGGACTAGCGGGGTATGAGACCCAGTACTTC | CASSLTGLAGYETQYF
TRBD1 | TRBJ1-4 | . | TRBV20-1 | TGCAGTGGACGGACAGGGTTGGATGAAAAACTGTTTTTT | CSGRTGLDEKLFF
. | TRBJ1-6 | . | TRBV6-2/TRBV6-3 | TGTGCCAGCACCGGGGGGGTACCAGTTTCACCCCTCCACTTT | CASTGGVPVSPLHF
TRBD2 | TRBJ2-7 | . | TRBV7-2 | TGTGCCAGCAGCTCAGGAGGACTAGCGGGAGGGAAGCAGTACTTC | CASSSGGLAGGKQYF
. | TRBJ2-5 | once | TRBV14 | TGTGCCAGCAGCCAGATTAAGTGGGGGACCCAGTACTTC | CASSQIKWGTQYF
TRBD1 | TRBJ1-4 | few | TRBV6-1 | TGTGCCAGCAGTGAAGCGAGCACAGGGGCGGACGAAAAACTGTTTTTT | CASSEASTGADEKLFF
. | TRBJ2-1 | many | TRBV7-9 | TGTGCCAGCAGCTTAGCGTTGGCCAGATACAATGAGCAGTTCTTC | CASSLALARYNEQFF
TRBD1 | TRBJ2-1 | once | TRBV24-1 | TGTGCCACCATAGGGGGCAGGGGACAAAATGAGCAGTTCTTC | CATIGGRGQNEQFF
. | TRBJ1-6 | many | TRBV6-5 | TGTGCCAGCAGTTACAAGTATAATTCACCCCTCCACTTT | CASSYKYNSPLHF
TRBD2 | TRBJ2-1 | few | TRBV20-1 | TGCAGTGCAGATCGCGGGGGGTCTTACAATGAGCAGTTCTTC | CSADRGGSYNEQFF
. | TRBJ1-1 | few | TRBV12-3/TRBV12-4 | TGTGCCAGCAGTTTTGGCAGGGGAATCACTGAAGCTTTCTTT | CASSFGRGITEAFF
. | TRBJ1-5 | . | TRBV30 | TGTGCCTGGAGTAGGTTAGTTCAGCCCCAGCATTTT | CAWSRLVQPQHF
. | TRBJ2-5 | many | TRBV12-3/TRBV12-4 | TGTGCCAGCAGTCCTACCACTAGAGGTATCGAGACCCAGTACTTC | CASSPTTRGIETQYF
. | TRBJ1-4 | many | TRBV12-3/TRBV12-4 | TGTGCCAGCAGTTCGGGCGGCGATGAAAAACTGTTTTTT | CASSSGGDEKLFF
. | TRBJ1-6 | many | TRBV20-1 | TGCAGTGCTAGAGATCCCACAGGTGGTTCACCCCTCCACTTT | CSARDPTGGSPLHF
. | TRBJ2-2 | few | TRBV6-6 | TGTGCCGGACGCAGGGACAACACCGGGGAGCTGTTTTTT | CAGRRDNTGELFF
TRBD2 | TRBJ2-1 | few | TRBV5-1 | TGCGCCAGCAGCTTAGTTGGCAGCGGGGGGGCTAATGAGCAGTTCTTC | CASSLVGSGGANEQFF
. | TRBJ2-7 | many | TRBV14 | TGTGCCAGCAGTTCCTCCGGACCCGTGGGGCAGTACTTC | CASSSSGPVGQYF
. | TRBJ2-7 | few | TRBV11-1 | TGTGCCAGCAGCTTAAGGGGGGGAAGGGGACAGACTTCCTACGAGCAGTACTTC | CASSLRGGRGQTSYEQYF
. | TRBJ2-7 | . | TRBV7-9 | TGTGCCAGCACCGTGTCGGTGTACGAGCAGTACTTC | CASTVSVYEQYF
TRBD2 | TRBJ2-3 | few | TRBV10-3 | TGTGCCATCAGTGAGTCCTATCTAGCGGGAGAAGCAGATACGCAGTATTTT | CAISESYLAGEADTQYF
. | TRBJ1-1 | few | TRBV6-1 | TGTGCCAGCAGCGGACACATGCTGAACACTGAAGCTTTCTTT | CASSGHMLNTEAFF
. | TRBJ1-1 | many | TRBV12-3/TRBV12-4 | TGTGCCAGCAGTTTAGGGGGAGGGTGGACTGAAGCTTTCTTT | CASSLGGGWTEAFF
TRBD2 | TRBJ2-1 | . | TRBV5-1 | TGCGCCAGCAGCGGGACTAGCGGGGCTCAAGAGCAGTTCTTC | CASSGTSGAQEQFF
. | TRBJ2-2 | . | TRBV7-9 | TGTGCCAGCAGCTTGTCCGCCGTGGGACAATCGCCTGGGGAGCTGTTTTTT | CASSLSAVGQSPGELFF
. | TRBJ2-1 | few | TRBV20-1 | TGCAGTGCTAGAGATGGCGCTGGCGGGACTGCCTACAATGAGCAGTTCTTC | CSARDGAGGTAYNEQFF
. | TRBJ1-5 | . | TRBV5-1 | TGCGCCAGCAGCTTGGAGAGTTTCAATCAGCCCCAGCATTTT | CASSLESFNQPQHF
. | TRBJ1-1 | few | TRBV5-1 | TGCGCCAGCAGTATGGGGGAGTACACTGAAGCTTTCTTT | CASSMGEYTEAFF
. | TRBJ2-4 | many | TRBV4-2 | TGTGCCAGCAGCCAAGTGCTAGCCAAAAACATTCAGTACTTC | CASSQVLAKNIQYF